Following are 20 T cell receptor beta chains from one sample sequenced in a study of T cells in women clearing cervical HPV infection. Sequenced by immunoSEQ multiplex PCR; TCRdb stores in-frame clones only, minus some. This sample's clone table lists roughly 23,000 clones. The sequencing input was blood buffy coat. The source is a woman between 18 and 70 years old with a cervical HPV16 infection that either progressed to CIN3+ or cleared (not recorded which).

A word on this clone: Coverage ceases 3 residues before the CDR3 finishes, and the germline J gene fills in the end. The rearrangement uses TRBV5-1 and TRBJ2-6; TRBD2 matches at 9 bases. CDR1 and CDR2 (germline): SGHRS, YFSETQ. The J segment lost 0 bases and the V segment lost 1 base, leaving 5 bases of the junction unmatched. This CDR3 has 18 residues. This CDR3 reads CASSLFVAGASGANVLTF. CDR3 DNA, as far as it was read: TGCGCCAGCAGCTTGTTTGTAGCGGGAGCCTCTGGGGCCAACGTC.

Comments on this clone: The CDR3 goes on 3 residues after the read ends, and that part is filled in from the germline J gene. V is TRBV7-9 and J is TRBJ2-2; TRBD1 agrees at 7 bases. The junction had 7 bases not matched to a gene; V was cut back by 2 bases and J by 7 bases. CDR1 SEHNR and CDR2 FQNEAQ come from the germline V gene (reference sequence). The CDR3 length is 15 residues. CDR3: CASSLFIGGVGELFF. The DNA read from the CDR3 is TGTGCCAGCAGCTTATTCATAGGGGGCGTCGGGGAG.

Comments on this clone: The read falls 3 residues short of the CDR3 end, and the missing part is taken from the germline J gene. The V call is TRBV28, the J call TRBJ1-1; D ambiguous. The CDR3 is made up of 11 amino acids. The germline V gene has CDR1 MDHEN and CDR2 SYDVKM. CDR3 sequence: CASSYGQEAFF. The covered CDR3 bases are TGTGCCAGCAGTTATGGCCAGGAA.

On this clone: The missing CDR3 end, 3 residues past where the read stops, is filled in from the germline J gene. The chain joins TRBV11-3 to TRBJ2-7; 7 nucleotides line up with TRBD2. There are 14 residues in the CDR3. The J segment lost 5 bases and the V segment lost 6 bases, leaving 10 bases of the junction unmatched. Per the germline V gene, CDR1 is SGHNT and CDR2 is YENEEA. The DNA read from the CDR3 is TGTGCCAGCAGGGGGACTAATCGAGGCCACGAG. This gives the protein CASRGTNRGHE. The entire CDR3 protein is CASRGTNRGHEQYF.

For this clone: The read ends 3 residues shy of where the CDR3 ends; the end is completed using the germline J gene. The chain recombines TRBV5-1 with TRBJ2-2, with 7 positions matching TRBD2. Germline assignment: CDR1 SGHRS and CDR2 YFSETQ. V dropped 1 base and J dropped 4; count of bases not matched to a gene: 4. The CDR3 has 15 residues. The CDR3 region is CASSLSSGATGELFF. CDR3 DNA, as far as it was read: TGCGCCAGCAGCTTGTCCAGCGGGGCCACCGGGGAG.

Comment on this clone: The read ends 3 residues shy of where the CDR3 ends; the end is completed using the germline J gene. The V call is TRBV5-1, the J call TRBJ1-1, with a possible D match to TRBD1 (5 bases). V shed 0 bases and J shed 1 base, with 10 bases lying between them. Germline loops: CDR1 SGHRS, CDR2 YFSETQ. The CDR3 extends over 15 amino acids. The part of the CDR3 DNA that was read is TGCGCCAGCAGCTTGGGGGCAGGGAGGAACACTGAA. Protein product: CASSLGAGRNTE. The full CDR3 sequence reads CASSLGAGRNTEAFF.

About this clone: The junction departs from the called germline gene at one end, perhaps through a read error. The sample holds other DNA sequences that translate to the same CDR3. CDR3 residues: CASSLRGNGNTIYF. The covered CDR3 bases are TGTGCCAGCAGCTTAAGGGGTAATGGAAACACG. The rearrangement joins TRBV13 to TRBJ1-3; a weak D match, TRBD1 (5 bases). The read falls 3 residues short of the CDR3 end, and the missing part is taken from the germline J gene. This CDR3 has 14 residues. CDR1 and CDR2 (germline): PRHDT, FYEKMQ (reference sequence).

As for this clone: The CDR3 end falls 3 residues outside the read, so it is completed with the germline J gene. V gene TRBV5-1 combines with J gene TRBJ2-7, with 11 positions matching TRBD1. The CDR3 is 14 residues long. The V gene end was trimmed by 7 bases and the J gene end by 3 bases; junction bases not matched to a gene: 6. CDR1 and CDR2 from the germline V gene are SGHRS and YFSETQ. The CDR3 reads CASGIGTGGYEQYF. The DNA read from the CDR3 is TGCGCCAGCGGTATCGGGACAGGGGGCTACGAG.

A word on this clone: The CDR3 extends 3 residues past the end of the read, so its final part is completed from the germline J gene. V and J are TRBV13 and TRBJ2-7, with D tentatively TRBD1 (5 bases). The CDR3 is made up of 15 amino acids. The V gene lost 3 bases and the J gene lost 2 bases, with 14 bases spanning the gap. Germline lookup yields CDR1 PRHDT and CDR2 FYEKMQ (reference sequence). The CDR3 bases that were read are TGTGCCAGCAGCTTGTGGGCAGGGCGCCCCTACGAG. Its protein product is CASSLWAGRPYE. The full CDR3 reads CASSLWAGRPYEQYF.

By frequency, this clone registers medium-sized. Incomplete CDR3 DNA: TGTGCCAGCTCACCACCGGGGACAGGGGCCTCTAACTATGGC. This encodes CASSPPGTGASNYG. The CDR3 in full is CASSPPGTGASNYGYTF. V and J are TRBV18 and TRBJ1-2, with 10 bases lining up with TRBD1. Read data end 3 residues before the CDR3 end; the end is taken from the germline J gene. This CDR3 comprises 17 residues. The V segment lost 0 bases and the J segment 0 bases; nucleotides outside the gene matches: 4. Germline loops: CDR1 KGHSH, CDR2 LQKENI.

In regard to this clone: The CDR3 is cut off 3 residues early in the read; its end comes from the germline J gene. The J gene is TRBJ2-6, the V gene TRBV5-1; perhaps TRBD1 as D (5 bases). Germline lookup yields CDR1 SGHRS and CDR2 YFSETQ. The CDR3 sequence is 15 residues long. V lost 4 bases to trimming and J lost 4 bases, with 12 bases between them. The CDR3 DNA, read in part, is TGCGCCAGCAGCGCAGGGTCTTACGGGGCCAACGTC. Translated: CASSAGSYGANV. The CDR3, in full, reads CASSAGSYGANVLTF. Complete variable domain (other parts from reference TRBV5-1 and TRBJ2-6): KAGVTQTPRYLIKTRGQQVTLSCSPISGHRSVSWYQQTPGQGLQFLFEYFSETQRNKGNFPGRFSGRQFSNSRSEMNVSTLELGDSALYLCASSAGSYGANVLTFGAGSRLTVL.

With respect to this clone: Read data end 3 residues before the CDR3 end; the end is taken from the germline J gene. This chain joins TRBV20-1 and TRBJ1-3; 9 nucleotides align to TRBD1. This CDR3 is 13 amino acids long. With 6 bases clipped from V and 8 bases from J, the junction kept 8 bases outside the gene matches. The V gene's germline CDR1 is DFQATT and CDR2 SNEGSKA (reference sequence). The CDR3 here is CSAAGQGRDTIYF. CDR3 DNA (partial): TGCAGTGCGGCTGGACAGGGGAGGGACACC.

Partial CDR3 DNA: TGTGCCAGCAGCCAACGTGGAGGGGGCCTTGGCACAGATACG. Its translation: CASSQRGGGLGTDT. The whole CDR3 protein reads CASSQRGGGLGTDTQYF. The rearrangement uses TRBV9 and TRBJ2-3; TRBD1 is a possible D gene (7 bases). The read ends 3 residues before the CDR3 terminus; that terminus is restored from the germline J gene. This CDR3 is built from 17 residues. Trimming left V 4 bases short and J 1 base short, with 19 bases between. Germline V gene data show CDR1 as SGDLS and CDR2 as YYNGEE.

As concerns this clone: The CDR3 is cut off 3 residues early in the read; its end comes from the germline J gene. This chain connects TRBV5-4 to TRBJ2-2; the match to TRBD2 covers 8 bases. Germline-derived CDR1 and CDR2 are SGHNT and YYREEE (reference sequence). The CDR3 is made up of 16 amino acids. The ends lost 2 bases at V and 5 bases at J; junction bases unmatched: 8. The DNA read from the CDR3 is TGTGCCAGCAGCTTCGAGGGACTAGTTGATACCGGGGAG. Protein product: CASSFEGLVDTGE. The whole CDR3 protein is CASSFEGLVDTGELFF.

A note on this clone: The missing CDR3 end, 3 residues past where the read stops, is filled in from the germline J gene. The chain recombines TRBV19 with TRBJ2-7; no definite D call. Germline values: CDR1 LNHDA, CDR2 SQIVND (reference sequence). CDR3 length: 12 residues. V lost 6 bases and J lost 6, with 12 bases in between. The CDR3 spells CASSPGSGEQYF. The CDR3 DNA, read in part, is TGTGCCAGTAGCCCCGGATCGGGCGAG.

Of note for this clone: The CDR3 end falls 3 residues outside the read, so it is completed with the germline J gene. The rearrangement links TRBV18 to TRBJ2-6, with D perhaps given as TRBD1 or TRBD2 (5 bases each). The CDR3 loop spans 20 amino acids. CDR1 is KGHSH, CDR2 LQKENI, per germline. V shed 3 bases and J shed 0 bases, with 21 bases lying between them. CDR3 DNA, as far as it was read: TGTGCCAGCTCACCGACAGTGACAGAGAGGGCCTTCTCTGGGGCCAACGTC. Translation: CASSPTVTERAFSGANV. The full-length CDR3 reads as CASSPTVTERAFSGANVLTF.

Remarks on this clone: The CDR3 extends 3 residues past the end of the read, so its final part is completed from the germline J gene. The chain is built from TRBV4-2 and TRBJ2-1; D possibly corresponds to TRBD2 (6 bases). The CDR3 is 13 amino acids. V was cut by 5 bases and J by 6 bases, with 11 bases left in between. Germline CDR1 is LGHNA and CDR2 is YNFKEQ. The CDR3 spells CASSYPRGNEQFF. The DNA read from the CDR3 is TGTGCCAGCAGCTATCCGCGGGGCAATGAG.

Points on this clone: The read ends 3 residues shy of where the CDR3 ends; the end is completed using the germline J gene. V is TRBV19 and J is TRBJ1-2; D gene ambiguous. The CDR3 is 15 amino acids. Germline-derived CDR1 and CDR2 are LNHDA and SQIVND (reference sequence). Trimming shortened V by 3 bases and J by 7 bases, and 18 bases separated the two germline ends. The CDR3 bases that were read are TGTGCCAGTAGTATCTGGGGAAGCGGGTTCACTGGC. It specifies CASSIWGSGFTG. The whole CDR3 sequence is CASSIWGSGFTGYTF.

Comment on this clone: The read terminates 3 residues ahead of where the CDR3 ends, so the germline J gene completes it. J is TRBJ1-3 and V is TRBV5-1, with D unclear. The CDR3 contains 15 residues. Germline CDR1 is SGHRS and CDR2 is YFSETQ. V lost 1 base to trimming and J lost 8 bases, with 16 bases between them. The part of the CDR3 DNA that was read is TGCGCCAGCAGCTTGTCACCCGCCAAAACGGACACC. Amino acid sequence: CASSLSPAKTDT. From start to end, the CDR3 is CASSLSPAKTDTIYF.

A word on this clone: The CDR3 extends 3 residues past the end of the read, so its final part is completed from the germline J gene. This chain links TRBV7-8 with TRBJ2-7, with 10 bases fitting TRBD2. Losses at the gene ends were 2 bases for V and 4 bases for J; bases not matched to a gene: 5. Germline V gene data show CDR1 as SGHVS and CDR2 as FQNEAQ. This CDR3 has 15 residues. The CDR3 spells CASSLYASGSYEQYF. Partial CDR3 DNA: TGTGCCAGCAGCTTATACGCTAGCGGGAGTTACGAG. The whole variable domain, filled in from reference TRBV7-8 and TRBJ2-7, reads GAGVSQSPRYKVAKRGQDVALRCDPISGHVSLFWYQQALGQGPEFLTYFQNEAQLDKSGLPSDRFFAERPEGSVSTLKIQRTQQEDSAVYLCASSLYASGSYEQYFGPGTRLTVT.